The 21 T cell receptor beta chains below come from one sample, sequenced in a study of cytomegalovirus exposure and HLA in healthy donors. Primers for the PCR totalled 60 Vbeta and 13 Jbeta. Profiled with immunoSEQ multiplex PCR; TCRdb holds only in-frame clones, not every one. The sample carries some 110,000 clones, 75% to 80% recorded once. The sample consisted of PBMCs. These receptors originate from a man aged 55-75 years in good health and CMV-seropositive.

The rearrangement uses TRBV6-5 and TRBJ2-2, with unresolved D. This CDR3 is built from 15 residues. V lost 3 bases and J 1 base, leaving 9 bases between the germline ends. From germline, CDR1 is MNHEY and CDR2 SVGAGI. The CDR3 spells CASSYEQMNTGELFF. The CDR3 DNA is TGTGCCAGCAGTTATGAACAAATGAACACCGGGGAGCTGTTTTTT.

The V call is TRBV4-1, the J call TRBJ2-3; 8 nucleotides match TRBD2. The CDR3 is made up of 17 amino acids. With 2 bases clipped from V and 5 bases from J, the junction kept 12 bases outside the gene matches. The germline V gene encodes CDR1 MGHRA and CDR2 YSYEKL. The DNA for the CDR3 is TGCGCCAGCAGCCAAAGAGGGACTAGAAGGCTCGGAGATACGCAGTATTTT. Translating gives CASSQRGTRRLGDTQYF.

The chain joins TRBV7-9 to TRBJ2-7; 8 bases map to TRBD1. Unmatched junction bases numbered 13, after V lost 5 bases and J lost 7 bases. The CDR3 has 15 residues. Germline-derived CDR1 and CDR2 are SEHNR and FQNEAQ (reference sequence). DNA for the CDR3: TGTGCCAGCAGCCCCGGACAGGGCCTAGGCGGGGAGCAGTACTTC. Protein product: CASSPGQGLGGEQYF. Together with reference TRBV7-9 and TRBJ2-7, the CDR3 gives the full variable domain: DTGVSQNPRHKITKRGQNVTFRCDPISEHNRLYWYRQTLGQGPEFLTYFQNEAQLEKSRLLSDRFSAERPKGSFSTLEIQRTEQGDSAMYLCASSPGQGLGGEQYFGPGTRLTVT.

The rearrangement links TRBV6-5 to TRBJ1-2; possible D gene TRBD1, 5 bases. The CDR3 runs 16 residues. Germline V lookup: CDR1 MNHEY, CDR2 SVGAGI. Deletions cut 2 bases from V and 8 bases from J, with 21 bases between. The CDR3, as DNA: TGTGCCAGCAGTTACGCGGGCTCCGGGGGGGTTTTGGGCTACACCTTC. It is translated as CASSYAGSGGVLGYTF.

The chain recombines TRBV7-2 with TRBJ2-5, with a weak D call TRBD1 (6 bases). CDR3 length: 15 residues. Trimming removed 3 bases at V and 7 bases at J, with 18 bases between. Germline V CDR1 and CDR2: SGHTA, FQGNSA. CDR3 sequence (DNA): TGTGCCAGCAGCTTGACCCCCGGGTTACAGGGGACCCAGTACTTC. Translated, it gives CASSLTPGLQGTQYF.

The chain recombines TRBV9 with TRBJ2-2; 9 nucleotides match TRBD1. The CDR3 runs 15 residues. The V gene end was trimmed by 5 bases and the J gene end by 7 bases; junction bases not matched to a gene: 9. Germline V lookup: CDR1 SGDLS, CDR2 YYNGEE. CDR3 residues: CASSALTGGHGELFF. CDR3 sequence (DNA): TGTGCCAGCAGTGCTCTCACAGGGGGCCACGGGGAGCTGTTTTTT.

CDR3 loop: CASSPHGRHERQYF. CDR3 sequence (DNA): TGCGCCAGCAGCCCCCATGGAAGACATGAAAGGCAGTACTTC. The V and J genes are TRBV5-1 and TRBJ2-7; no clear D. V lost 4 bases, J lost 9 bases, and 20 bases lay in between. The germline CDR1 and CDR2 sequences are SGHRS and YFSETQ. The CDR3 runs to 14 residues.

This clone appeared once. V usage is TRBV18 and J usage is TRBJ2-1; TRBD2 aligns across 7 bases. Germline CDR1 and CDR2: KGHSH and LQKENI. V lost 0 bases to trimming and J lost 9 bases; unmatched junction nucleotides: 8. This CDR3 comprises 15 residues. The CDR3 bases are TGTGCCAGCTCACCACCGGGGGGAGGGAATGGTGAGCAGTTCTTC. This gives the protein CASSPPGGGNGEQFF.

The chain has TRBV5-5 and TRBJ1-1; 7 nucleotides align to TRBD1. CDR3 size: 12 residues. The germline V gene has CDR1 SGHKS and CDR2 YYEKEE (reference sequence). The junction had 4 bases not matched to a gene; V was cut back by 0 bases and J by 11 bases. Written as DNA, the CDR3 is TGTGCCAGCAGCTTGGGACAGGGCCTGGCTTTCTTT. Protein sequence: CASSLGQGLAFF.

The chain has TRBV27 and TRBJ2-7, with 7 bases that match TRBD1. Germline-derived CDR1 and CDR2 are MNHEY and SMNVEV (reference sequence). The length of the CDR3 is 14 residues. V dropped 3 bases and J dropped 2; count of bases not matched to a gene: 4. CDR3 sequence (DNA): TGTGCCAGCAGTTTGGGCGACAGGGCCTACGAGCAGTACTTC. Residues: CASSLGDRAYEQYF.

The V gene is TRBV27, the J gene TRBJ2-1, with 10 bases lining up with TRBD1. The germline CDR1 and CDR2 sequences are MNHEY and SMNVEV (reference sequence). The CDR3 has 15 residues. After removal of 5 bases from V and 10 bases from J, the junction contained 11 bases not matched to a gene. This chain's CDR3 is CASSGTGTGEDEQFF. CDR3 DNA sequence: TGTGCCAGCAGTGGTACCGGGACAGGGGAAGACGAGCAGTTCTTC.

This clone was detected once. The CDR3 region is CASSQGQYQETQYF. The CDR3 nucleotides read TGTGCCAGCAGTCAGGGACAATACCAAGAGACCCAGTACTTC. V is TRBV6-6 and J is TRBJ2-5; a weak D match, TRBD1 (6 bases). CDR3 length equals 14 residues. Germline-derived CDR1 and CDR2 are MNHNY and SVGAGI (reference sequence). Trimming took off 5 bases at V and 0 bases at J, with 10 bases between the two ends.

The CDR3 here is CASSPTGGSGTEAFF. The CDR3 DNA reads TGTGCCAGCTCACCTACAGGGGGCTCGGGCACTGAAGCTTTCTTT. The gene calls are TRBV18 and TRBJ1-1; 9 positions agree with TRBD1. The CDR3 consists of 15 residues. Trimming removed 3 bases from V and 4 bases from J; junction bases left unmatched: 6. The V gene's germline CDR1 is KGHSH and CDR2 LQKENI.

The genes are TRBV7-7 and TRBJ2-5; D ambiguous. This CDR3 is built from 13 residues. Trimming took off 1 base at V and 4 bases at J, with 7 bases between the two ends. Germline assignment: CDR1 SSHAT and CDR2 FNYEAQ (reference sequence). CDR3 nucleotides: TGTGCCAGCAGCTTAGACAGATCAGAGACCCAGTACTTC. It translates to CASSLDRSETQYF.

This clone showed up just a few times. V usage is TRBV11-3 and J usage is TRBJ2-7; 9 positions match TRBD2. The length of the CDR3 is 15 residues. The junction had 6 bases not matched to a gene; V was cut back by 5 bases and J by 1 base. Germline V gene lookup returns CDR1 SGHNT and CDR2 YENEEA. The CDR3 nucleotides are TGTGCCAGCAGCGCGGCTAGCGGGGTGTCCTACGAGCAGTACTTC. It translates to CASSAASGVSYEQYF.

V is TRBV29-1 and J is TRBJ2-1, with 12 bases fitting TRBD2. This CDR3 region has 16 residues. The V and J ends lost 3 bases and 1 base, in that order; junction bases with no gene match: 4. CDR1 and CDR2 from the germline V gene are SQVTM and ANQGSEA. The CDR3 is CSVDLLAGGSYNEQFF. CDR3 DNA sequence: TGCAGCGTTGACCTACTAGCGGGGGGTTCCTACAATGAGCAGTTCTTC.

This rearrangement joins TRBV5-1 to TRBJ2-2; the D gene is possibly TRBD2 (5 bases). Germline V gene sequence: CDR1 SGHRS, CDR2 YFSETQ. V dropped 0 bases and J dropped 0 bases, with 18 bases sitting between them. The CDR3 loop spans 19 amino acids. The DNA of the CDR3 is TGCGCCAGCAGCTTGGGACTACCGAGGACGCTACCGAACACCGGGGAGCTGTTTTTT. Its protein is CASSLGLPRTLPNTGELFF.

The chain employs TRBV11-2 and TRBJ2-1; 12 nucleotides match TRBD2. The germline V gene encodes CDR1 SGHAT and CDR2 FQNNGV. There are 18 residues in the CDR3. The J segment lost 0 bases and the V segment lost 3 bases, leaving 6 bases of the junction unmatched. The CDR3 region has the DNA TGTGCCAGCAGCTTGCTAGCGGGGGGGCTCAGCTCCTACAATGAGCAGTTCTTC. It yields the protein CASSLLAGGLSSYNEQFF.

The V and J genes are TRBV7-6 and TRBJ1-1; no definite D call. CDR3 length: 17 amino acids. V shed 0 bases and J shed 0 bases, with 14 bases lying between them. CDR1 is SGHVS and CDR2 is FNYEAQ in the germline V gene. This CDR3 reads CASSLAPSRRMNTEAFF. The CDR3 nucleotides are TGTGCCAGCAGCTTAGCCCCTAGTCGGCGGATGAACACTGAAGCTTTCTTT.

This sequence joins TRBV28 and TRBJ1-4; D remains unclear. V lost 2 bases and J lost 0, with 10 bases in between. Germline CDR1 reads MDHEN; CDR2 reads SYDVKM. The CDR3 has 16 residues. This CDR3 reads CASSLGQAPTNEKLFF. CDR3 sequence (DNA): TGTGCCAGCAGTTTAGGTCAGGCCCCAACTAATGAAAAACTGTTTTTT.

V is TRBV7-2 and J is TRBJ2-3, with 14 bases matching TRBD2. The CDR3 contains 16 residues. In germline, CDR1 is SGHTA, CDR2 FQGNSA. V was clipped by 3 bases and J by 5 bases; unmatched bases: 4. The CDR3 protein is CASSLTSGGAGDTQYF. The CDR3 nucleotides read TGTGCCAGCAGCTTGACTAGCGGGGGGGCTGGAGATACGCAGTATTTT.